The rows below give T cell receptor beta chains drawn from one sample of a study of blood T cell repertoires in COVID-19. Profiling relied on immunoSEQ multiplex PCR, and the TCRdb table lists in-frame clones only, not all of them. This repertoire shows around 170,000 clones, around 84% found once; its top ten account for over 13%. Specimen: peripheral blood. These receptor sequences come from a young man with active or convalescent COVID-19. Both conserved end residues are trimmed from each CDR3.

v_gene	CDR3aa
TRBV10-3	AISEGGSSYNEQF
TRBV7-3	ASSSTSGGLGEQF
TRBV27	ASSLSSPLAGDPRSSYNEQF
TRBV6-4	ASSDSSGTGAEAF
TRBV5-5	ASSLGLARANEQF
TRBV10-1	ASSPDRTSNYGYT
TRBV11-3	ASSLDSGRLAKNIQY
TRBV10-2	ASSGLALGRETQY
TRBV3-1/TRBV3-2	ASSSAGELF
TRBV28	ASSPPSGMSNEQF
TRBV28	ASSPRGGKEKLF
TRBV24-1	ATSDLTSGMTAGELF
TRBV28	ASSSGKRTEAF
TRBV9	ASSVVAGRNTGELF
TRBV5-1	ASSSGAEAF
TRBV6-5	ARRTGDQPQH
TRBV5-6	ASSLERGQGTDTQY
TRBV3-1/TRBV3-2	ASSPIAGGSNTEAF
TRBV28	ASSLGQGLPGTEAF
TRBV10-3	AISESLGGREKLF
TRBV6-2/TRBV6-3	ASSFGVRGTEAF
TRBV6-5	ASSLHRDRGKNEQF
TRBV10-3	ASRGGGGEKLF
TRBV5-1	ASSTTARRVENEQF
TRBV6-5	ASSVAGADTQY
TRBV30	AWSVPKTGGLNTEAF
TRBV3-1/TRBV3-2	ASSQPGQGAKGAGTEAF
TRBV7-2	ASQGAEGVTGELF
TRBV4-1	ASSHATGVTGELF
TRBV2	ASIVGQLNQPQH
TRBV5-6	ASSLEQNQPQH
TRBV9	ASNRGEGNYGYT
TRBV30	ASERGTEAF
TRBV2	ASSLGQGGAESEAF
TRBV30	AWSSGAGSSTGELF
TRBV27	ASSHLVGNNTQY
TRBV6-5	ASRGVGEKLF
TRBV28	ASSLQGGNQPQH
TRBV12-3/TRBV12-4	ASTAGTLNEQF
TRBV3-1/TRBV3-2	ASSLLEGQPQH
TRBV7-9	ASSLAAGGAEETQY
TRBV9	ASSVVASGAGTQY
TRBV7-2	ASSLGTYNEQF
TRBV6-5	ASLAGYDGYT
TRBV18	ASSADRGVQY
TRBV25-1	ASSEGGGNYGYT